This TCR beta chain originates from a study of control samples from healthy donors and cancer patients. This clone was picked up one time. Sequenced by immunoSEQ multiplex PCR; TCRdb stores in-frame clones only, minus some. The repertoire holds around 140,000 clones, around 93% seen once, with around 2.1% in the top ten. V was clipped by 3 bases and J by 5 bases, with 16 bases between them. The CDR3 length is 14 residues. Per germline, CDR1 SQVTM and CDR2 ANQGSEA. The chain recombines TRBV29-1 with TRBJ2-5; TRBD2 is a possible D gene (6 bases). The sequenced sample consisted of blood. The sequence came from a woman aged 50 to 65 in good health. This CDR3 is CSVERGQGRETQYF. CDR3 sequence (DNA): TGCAGCGTTGAGAGAGGACAAGGGAGGGAGACCCAGTACTTC.